This T cell receptor beta chain was identified during a study of blood T cell repertoires in COVID-19 (dated by TCRdb to the early 2020s). Notes on the research overall: The collaborator samples originated in the United States, Italy and Spain and spanned the acute and convalescent phases of COVID-19. The prospective study material was composed of cDNA or gDNA derived from T cells, B-cell-depleted T cells, or PBMCs. Deeply sampled blood TCRbeta repertoires from subjects exposed to, actively infected with, or recovered from COVID-19 were included in the dataset. The repertoires were made available in a free public database intended to serve as a resource for research on the immune response to SARS-CoV-2. Samples came from the ongoing ImmuneRACE study (first 160 participants) plus 1,254 subjects from 6 global collaborators. Nearly every sample came with metadata listing a de-identified subject ID, COVID-19 status, age in years and sex. HLA class I and class II types, where available, came from metadata supplied by the sample provider rather than from assay-based typing. Study-level results and caveats: Clinical and demographic metadata were provided uncurated, with the amount varying by source and participant.

TCRbeta CDR3 regions were amplified from genomic DNA by means of the immunoSEQ Assay, a bias-controlled multiplex PCR. In the authors' own workflow: Within the assay, amplification of reference gene primers was used to estimate how many nucleated cells each sample contained. To quantify the absolute abundance of each unique TCRbeta CDR3 rearrangement, sequence reads were collapsed and filtered. For each sample, productive Simpson clonality was calculated as the square root of Simpson's diversity index over productive rearrangements. In TCRdb, the immuneACCESS table is reduced to in-frame sequences with V and J assigned. These tables do not hold every clone; where another copy was compared, an unresolved V gene accounts for under half, and the others remain unexplained. The V and J calls and clone size come from that table; D and trimming were worked out from the DNA. Within this sample are 270,000 or so clones, with approximately 87% of them counted one time only. About 12% of the sample lies in the top ten.

At one collaborating source in Seattle, patients were enrolled during active infection and were followed longitudinally through the course of disease. Collaborating institutions collected whole blood in K2EDTA tubes following their own protocols. For TCRbeta analysis, collaborator samples were shipped as frozen whole blood, as isolated PBMCs, or as DNA extracted from either sample type. From the cysteine up to the phenylalanine, the CDR3 has a length of 13 residues. The retained sequence is limited to the CDR3, 39 bases, with the frame set at the first base. Relative to germline, V is 4 bases shorter and J is 4 bases shorter, with 10 bases between their ends. Comments on this clone: Which antigen it targets is not known. Per-nucleotide qualities are absent, and no much larger clonotype sits a single base away.

The sequenced sample was peripheral blood. The source of this sequence is a young woman with COVID-19, enrolled during active disease. The V gene is TRBV12-3 or TRBV12-4 and the J gene is TRBJ2-5; the best D guess is TRBD1, with 6 bases matching. The sequenced DNA: TGTGCCAGCAGTTCGGCAGGGGCAGAGACCCAGTACTTC. Its amino acids are CASSSAGAETQYF.